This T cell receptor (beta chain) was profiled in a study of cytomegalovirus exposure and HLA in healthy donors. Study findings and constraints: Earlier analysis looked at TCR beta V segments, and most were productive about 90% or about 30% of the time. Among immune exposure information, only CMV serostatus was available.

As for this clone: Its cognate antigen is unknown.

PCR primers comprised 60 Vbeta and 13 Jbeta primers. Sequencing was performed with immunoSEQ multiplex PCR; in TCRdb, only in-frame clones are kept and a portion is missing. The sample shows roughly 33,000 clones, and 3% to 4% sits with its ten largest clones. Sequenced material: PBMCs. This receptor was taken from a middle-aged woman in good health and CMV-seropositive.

DNA for the CDR3: TGCGCCAGCAGCCAAACAGAGATAAGGTATGGCTACACCTTC. Amino acid sequence: CASSQTEIRYGYTF. The rearrangement joins TRBV4-1 to TRBJ1-2, with D unresolved. The CDR3 totals 14 residues. Trimming took 2 bases from V and 5 from J, leaving 12 bases between them. CDR1 and CDR2 (germline): MGHRA, YSYEKL.